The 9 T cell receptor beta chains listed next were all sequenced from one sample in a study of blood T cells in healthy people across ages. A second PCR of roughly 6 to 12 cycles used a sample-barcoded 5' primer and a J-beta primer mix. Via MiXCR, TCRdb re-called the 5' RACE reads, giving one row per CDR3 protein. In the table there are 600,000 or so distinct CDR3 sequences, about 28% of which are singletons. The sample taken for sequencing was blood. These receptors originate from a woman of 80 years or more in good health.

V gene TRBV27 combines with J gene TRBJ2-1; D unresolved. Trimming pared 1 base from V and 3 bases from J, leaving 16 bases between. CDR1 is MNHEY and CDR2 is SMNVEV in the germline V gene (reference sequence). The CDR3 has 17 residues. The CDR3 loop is CASSLYPPIAYYNEQFF. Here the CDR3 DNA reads TGTGCCAGCAGTTTATATCCCCCGATAGCCTACTACAATGAGCAGTTCTTC.

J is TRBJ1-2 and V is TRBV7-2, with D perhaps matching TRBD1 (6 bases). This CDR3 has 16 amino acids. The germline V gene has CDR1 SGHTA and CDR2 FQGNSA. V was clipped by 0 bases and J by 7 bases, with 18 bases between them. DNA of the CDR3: TGTGCCAGCAGCTTAGCTTCCTTGGGGGCGTCGGGTGGCTACACCTTC. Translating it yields CASSLASLGASGGYTF.

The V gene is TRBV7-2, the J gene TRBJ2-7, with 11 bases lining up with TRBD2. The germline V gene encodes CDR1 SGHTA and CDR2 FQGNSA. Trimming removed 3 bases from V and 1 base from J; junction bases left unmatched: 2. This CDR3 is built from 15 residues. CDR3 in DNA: TGTGCCAGCAGCTTCGGGACTAGCGGTTCCTACGAGCAGTACTTC. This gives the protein CASSFGTSGSYEQYF.

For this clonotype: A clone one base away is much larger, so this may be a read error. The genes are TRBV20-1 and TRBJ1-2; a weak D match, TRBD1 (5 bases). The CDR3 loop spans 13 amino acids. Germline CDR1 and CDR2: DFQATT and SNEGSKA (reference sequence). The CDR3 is CRASIPQERGYTF. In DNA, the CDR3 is TGCAGAGCTAGCATACCACAGGAGAGGGGCTACACCTTC.

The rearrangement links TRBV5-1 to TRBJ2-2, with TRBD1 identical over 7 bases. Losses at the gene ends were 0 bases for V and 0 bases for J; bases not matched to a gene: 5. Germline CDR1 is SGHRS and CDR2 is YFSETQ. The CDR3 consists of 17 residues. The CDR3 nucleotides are TGCGCCAGCAGCTTGGCGTGGGACAGTGCGAACACCGGGGAGCTGTTTTTT. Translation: CASSLAWDSANTGELFF.

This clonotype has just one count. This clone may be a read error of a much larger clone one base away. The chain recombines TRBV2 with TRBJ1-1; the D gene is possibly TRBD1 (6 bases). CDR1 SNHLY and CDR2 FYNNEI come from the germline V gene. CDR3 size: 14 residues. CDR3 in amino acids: CTGGAGSYDTEAFF. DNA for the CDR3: TGTACCGGGGGGGCAGGGTCCTACGACACTGAAGCTTTCTTT.

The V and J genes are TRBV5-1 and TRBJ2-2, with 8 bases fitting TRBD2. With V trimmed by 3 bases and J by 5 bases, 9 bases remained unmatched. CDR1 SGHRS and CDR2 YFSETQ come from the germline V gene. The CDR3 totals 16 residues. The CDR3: CASSSQGSGVTGELFF. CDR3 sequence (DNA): TGCGCCAGCAGCTCGCAGGGTAGCGGGGTAACCGGGGAGCTGTTTTTT.

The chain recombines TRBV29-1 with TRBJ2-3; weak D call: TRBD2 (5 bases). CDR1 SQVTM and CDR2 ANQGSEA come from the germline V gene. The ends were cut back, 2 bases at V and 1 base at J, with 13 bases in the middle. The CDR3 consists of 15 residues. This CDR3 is CSVEQEAGGTDTQYF. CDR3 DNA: TGCAGCGTTGAACAGGAGGCAGGAGGCACAGATACGCAGTATTTT.

CDR3 sequence (DNA): TGTGCCTGGGCGGGGGGAGGTGAGACCCAGTACTTC. It codes for CAWAGGGETQYF. The chain combines TRBV30 with TRBJ2-5; 8 nucleotides align to TRBD2. Germline CDR1 is GTSNPN and CDR2 is SVGIG (reference sequence). The V and J ends lost 5 bases and 5 bases, in that order; junction bases with no gene match: 4. CDR3 size: 12 residues.